A single sample is the source of the 8 T cell receptor beta chains below, sequenced in a study of blood T cell repertoires in COVID-19. Method: immunoSEQ multiplex PCR; TCRdb's copy keeps in-frame clones and lacks some. The sample records 100,000 or so clones, roughly nine tenths being singletons. The material sequenced was peripheral blood. These receptors were collected from a woman at least 80 years old with acute or convalescent COVID-19.

The rearrangement links TRBV29-1 to TRBJ2-5; D might be TRBD1 (5 bases). The CDR3 totals 15 residues. Trimming took off 0 bases at V and 3 bases at J, with 14 bases between the two ends. Germline values: CDR1 SQVTM, CDR2 ANQGSEA. CDR3 residues: CSVEDGRGGKETQYF. The CDR3 DNA reads TGCAGCGTTGAAGATGGAAGGGGCGGTAAAGAGACCCAGTACTTC. Using reference TRBV29-1 and TRBJ2-5 for the parts outside the CDR3, the full variable domain is SAVISQKPSRDICQRGTSLTIQCQVDSQVTMMFWYRQQPGQSLTLIATANQGSEATYESGFVIDKFPISRPNLTFSTLTVSNMSPEDSSIYLCSVEDGRGGKETQYFGPGTRLLVL.

This chain uses TRBV19 with TRBJ2-1, with 8 nucleotides matching TRBD1. Germline V lookup: CDR1 LNHDA, CDR2 SQIVND (reference sequence). Germline trimming cut 6 bases from V and 2 bases from J; bases unmatched to any gene: 3. The CDR3 extends over 14 amino acids. The CDR3 DNA follows: TGTGCCAGTAGGCCCAGGGGGCCCTACAATGAGCAGTTCTTC. Its translation is CASRPRGPYNEQFF.

The chain employs TRBV18 and TRBJ2-1, with 8 positions matching TRBD1. Germline CDR1 reads KGHSH; CDR2 reads LQKENI. V shed 0 bases, J shed 8 bases, and the junction held 6 bases outside the gene matches. The CDR3 is made up of 15 amino acids. The CDR3 loop reads CASSPPGRGLYEQFF. The CDR3 nucleotides are TGTGCCAGCTCACCACCAGGCAGGGGGCTCTATGAGCAGTTCTTC. Filled out from reference TRBV18 and TRBJ2-1, the complete variable domain reads NAGVMQNPRHLVRRRGQEARLRCSPMKGHSHVYWYRQLPEEGLKFMVYLQKENIIDESGMPKERFSAEFPKEGPSILRIQQVVRGDSAAYFCASSPPGRGLYEQFFGPGTRLTVL.

V and J are TRBV27 and TRBJ2-2; possible D gene TRBD2, 5 bases. Trimming removed 6 bases from V and 2 bases from J, with 22 bases in between. The V gene's germline CDR1 is MNHEY and CDR2 SMNVEV (reference sequence). The CDR3 has 18 amino acids. This CDR3 reads CASSTGKTRPQNTGELFF. CDR3 in DNA: TGTGCCAGCAGCACCGGGAAGACGCGCCCCCAAAACACCGGGGAGCTGTTTTTT.

In DNA form, the CDR3 reads TGTGCCAGCAGCTGGAGGACCGGGACTAGCGGGGTAGATACGCAGTATTTT. Translated, it gives CASSWRTGTSGVDTQYF. The chain joins TRBV13 to TRBJ2-3, with TRBD2 matching over 13 bases. The germline V gene has CDR1 PRHDT and CDR2 FYEKMQ (reference sequence). V shed 4 bases, J shed 5 bases, and the junction held 9 bases outside the gene matches. The CDR3 length is 17 residues.

This clone appeared a single time. The chain has TRBV6-2 or TRBV6-3 and TRBJ1-1; 8 bases are a match to TRBD1. Germline assignment: CDR1 MNHEY and CDR2 SVGEGT. Trimming at V came to 6 bases and at J to 0 bases, leaving 6 bases not matched to a gene. This CDR3 has 15 residues. The CDR3: CASSFRGLMNTEAFF. Written as DNA, the CDR3 is TGTGCCAGCAGCTTCAGGGGGCTTATGAACACTGAAGCTTTCTTT.

The chain combines TRBV28 with TRBJ2-7, with 8 positions matching TRBD1. The CDR3 runs to 14 residues. V dropped 6 bases and J dropped 3; count of bases not matched to a gene: 7. Germline CDR1 and CDR2: MDHEN and SYDVKM. The CDR3 is CASSRGLWSYEQYF. The CDR3 coding sequence is TGTGCCAGCAGCAGGGGGCTGTGGAGCTACGAGCAGTACTTC.

The chain uses TRBV5-3 and TRBJ1-5, with D hard to call. TRBV5-3 is an open reading frame whose function is uncertain. This CDR3 has 16 amino acids. The ends were cut back, 0 bases at V and 4 bases at J, with 14 bases in the middle. Here the CDR3 DNA reads TGTGCCAGAAGCTTGGAAACTGGGCCGTATAATCAGCCCCAGCATTTT. Translation gives CARSLETGPYNQPQHF.